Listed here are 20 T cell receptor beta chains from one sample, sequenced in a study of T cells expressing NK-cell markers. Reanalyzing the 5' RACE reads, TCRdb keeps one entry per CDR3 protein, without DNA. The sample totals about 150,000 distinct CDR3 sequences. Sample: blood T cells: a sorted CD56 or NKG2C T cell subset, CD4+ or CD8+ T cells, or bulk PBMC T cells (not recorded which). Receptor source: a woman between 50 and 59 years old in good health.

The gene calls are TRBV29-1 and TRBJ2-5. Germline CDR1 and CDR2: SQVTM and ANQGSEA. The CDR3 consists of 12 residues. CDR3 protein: CSVVGYQETQYF.

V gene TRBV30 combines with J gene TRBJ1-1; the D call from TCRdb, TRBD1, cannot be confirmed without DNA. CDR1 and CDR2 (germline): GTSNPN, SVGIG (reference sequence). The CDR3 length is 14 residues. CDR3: CAWTPGTGRTEAFF.

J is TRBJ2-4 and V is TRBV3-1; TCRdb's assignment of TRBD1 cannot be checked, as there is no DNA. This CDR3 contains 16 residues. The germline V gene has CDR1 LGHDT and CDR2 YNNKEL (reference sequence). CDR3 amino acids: CASSRWGLREKNIQYF.

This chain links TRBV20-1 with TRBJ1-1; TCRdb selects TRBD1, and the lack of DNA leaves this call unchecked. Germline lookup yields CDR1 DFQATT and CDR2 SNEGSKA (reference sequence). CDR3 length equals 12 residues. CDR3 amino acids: CSARGDRLEAFF.

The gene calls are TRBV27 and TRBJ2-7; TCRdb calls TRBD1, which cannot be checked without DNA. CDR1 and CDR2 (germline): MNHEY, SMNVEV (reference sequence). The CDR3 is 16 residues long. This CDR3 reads CASSSRGGAGAYEQYF.

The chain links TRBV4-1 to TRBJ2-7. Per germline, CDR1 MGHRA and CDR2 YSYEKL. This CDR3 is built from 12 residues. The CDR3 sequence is CASSQPSYEQYF.

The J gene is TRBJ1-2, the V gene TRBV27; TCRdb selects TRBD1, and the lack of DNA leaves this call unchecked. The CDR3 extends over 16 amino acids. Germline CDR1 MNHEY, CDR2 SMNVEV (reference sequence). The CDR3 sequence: CASSLIPDSADYGYTF.

CDR3 sequence: CSARDLGGGYEQYF. J is TRBJ2-7 and V is TRBV20-1; TCRdb names TRBD1, which stays unverified in the absence of DNA. The germline V gene encodes CDR1 DFQATT and CDR2 SNEGSKA (reference sequence). This CDR3 region has 14 residues.

CDR3 loop: CASSDVPSGRAAEFF. The chain is built from TRBV10-2 and TRBJ2-1; TCRdb names TRBD2, which stays unverified in the absence of DNA. Germline CDR1 reads WSHSY; CDR2 reads SAAADI. This CDR3 is built from 15 residues.

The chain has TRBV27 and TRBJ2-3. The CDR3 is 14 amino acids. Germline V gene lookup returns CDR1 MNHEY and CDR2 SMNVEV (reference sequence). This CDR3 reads CASSDRGYTDTQYF.

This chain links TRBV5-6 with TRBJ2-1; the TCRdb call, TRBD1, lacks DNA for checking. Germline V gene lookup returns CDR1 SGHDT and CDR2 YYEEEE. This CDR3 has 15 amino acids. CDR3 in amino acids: CASRWSPGPGDEQFF.

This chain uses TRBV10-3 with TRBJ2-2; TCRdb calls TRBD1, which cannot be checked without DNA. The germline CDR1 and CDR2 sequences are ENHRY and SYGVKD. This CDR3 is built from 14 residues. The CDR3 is CAIPGEGRTGELFF.

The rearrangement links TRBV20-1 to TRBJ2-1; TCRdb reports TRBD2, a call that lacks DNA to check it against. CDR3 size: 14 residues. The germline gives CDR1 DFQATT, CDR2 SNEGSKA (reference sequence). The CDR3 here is CSAPRLAGNNEQFF.

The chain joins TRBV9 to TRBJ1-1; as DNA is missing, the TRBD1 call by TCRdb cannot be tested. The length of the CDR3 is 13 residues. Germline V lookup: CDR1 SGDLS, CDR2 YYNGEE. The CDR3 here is CASSEDSGTEAFF.

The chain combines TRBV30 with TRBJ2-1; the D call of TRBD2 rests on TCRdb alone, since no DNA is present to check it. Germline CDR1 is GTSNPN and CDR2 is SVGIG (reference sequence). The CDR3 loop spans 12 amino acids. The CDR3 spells CAWSGQGHEQFF.

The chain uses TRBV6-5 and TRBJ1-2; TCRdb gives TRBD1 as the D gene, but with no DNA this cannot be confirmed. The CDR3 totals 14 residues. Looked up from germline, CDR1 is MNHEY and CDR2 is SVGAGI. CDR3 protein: CASSYSGARYGYTF.

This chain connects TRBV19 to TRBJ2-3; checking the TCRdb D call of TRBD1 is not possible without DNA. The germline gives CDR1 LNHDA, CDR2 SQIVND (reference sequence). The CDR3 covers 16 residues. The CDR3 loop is CASSIGEGTQGDTQYF.

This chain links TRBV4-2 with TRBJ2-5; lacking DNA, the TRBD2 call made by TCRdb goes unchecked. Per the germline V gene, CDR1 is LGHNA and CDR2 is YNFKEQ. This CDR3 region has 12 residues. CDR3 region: CASSPPEGGLYF.

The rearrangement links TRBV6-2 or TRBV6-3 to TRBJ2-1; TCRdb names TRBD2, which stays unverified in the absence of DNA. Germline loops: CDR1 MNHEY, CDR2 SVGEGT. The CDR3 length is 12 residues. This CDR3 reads CASSYIAGEQFF.

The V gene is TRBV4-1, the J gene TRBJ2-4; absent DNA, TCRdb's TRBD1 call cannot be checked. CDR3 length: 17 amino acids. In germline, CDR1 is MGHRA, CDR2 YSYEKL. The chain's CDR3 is CASSQDGTGTPKNIQYF.